Reported below is one T cell receptor beta chain. Antigen specificity is unknown. This table comes from immunoSEQ multiplex PCR, and its TCRdb copy is limited to in-frame clones, with some not included. The data contain almost 750,000 clones, approximately 72% of them singletons. This sample was taken from a study of shared clonotypes between healthy human individuals. General study findings and limits: Naive CD4 clonotypes were shared across several donors at about 5.2%.

CDR3 length: 13 amino acids. Germline CDR1 and CDR2: KGHSH and LQKENI. J lost 6 bases, V lost 3 bases, and 4 bases had no gene match. The rearrangement uses TRBV18 and TRBJ2-7; 8 nucleotides line up with TRBD1. Sequences were obtained from memory CD4+ T cells sorted from blood. The subset is: CD45RA-negative fraction. The clonotype was recovered from a woman aged 30 to 39 in good health. In DNA, the CDR3 is TGTGCCAGCTCACCGCTCAGGGGGCCCGAGCAGTACTTC. Its translation is CASSPLRGPEQYF.